This entry is about one T cell receptor beta chain. The data were obtained in a study of blood T cell repertoires in COVID-19. Study information: Samples of COVID-19 (acute and convalescent) were obtained from the United States, Italy and Spain. The analysed material was cDNA or gDNA that came from T cells, B-cell-depleted T cells, or PBMCs.

Trimming left V 3 bases short and J 5 bases short, with 7 bases between. The CDR3 runs to 12 residues. In the authors' methods: Reference gene primer amplification gave nucleated cell count estimates. Only in-frame clones appear in the TCRdb table, and some are missing; sequencing was by immunoSEQ multiplex PCR. V, J and clone size were drawn from that table, and D and trimming were deduced from the DNA. The sample includes roughly 150,000 clones, 80% to 90% of them seen just once. The rearrangement joins TRBV12-3 or TRBV12-4 to TRBJ1-1; no reliable D call. The source material was peripheral blood. This clonotype originated in a man aged 55-75 years with acute or convalescent COVID-19. CDR3 protein: CASSFRRTEAFF. In DNA form, the CDR3 reads TGTGCCAGCAGTTTTCGGAGGACTGAAGCTTTCTTT.